One and the same sample provided the 14 T cell receptor beta chains below, sequenced in a study of blood T cell repertoires in COVID-19. Only in-frame clones appear in the TCRdb table, and some are missing; sequencing was by immunoSEQ multiplex PCR. The profile shows 100,000 to 150,000 clones, 70% to 90% of them singletons. Sequencing input: peripheral blood. Receptors were obtained from a woman of 80 years or more with acute or convalescent COVID-19.

The DNA of the CDR3 is TGTGCCAGCAGCCAAGATATGGCTAGCGTTAATGAGCAGTTCTTC. Protein product: CASSQDMASVNEQFF. V is TRBV3-1 (or the pseudogene TRBV3-2) and J is TRBJ2-1, with a weak D call TRBD2 (6 bases). The germline CDR1 and CDR2 sequences are LGHDT and YNNKEL (reference sequence). This CDR3 contains 15 residues. V was pared by 0 bases and J by 7 bases, with 13 bases between.

The J gene is TRBJ2-2, the V gene TRBV3-1 (or the pseudogene TRBV3-2); TRBD2 might be the D (6 bases). The CDR3 covers 15 residues. The germline V gene has CDR1 LGHDT and CDR2 YNNKEL (reference sequence). V dropped 4 bases and J dropped 3 bases, with 12 bases sitting between them. The CDR3 loop is CASSPGTLDTGELFF. As DNA, the CDR3 is TGTGCCAGCAGCCCCGGGACTCTAGACACCGGGGAGCTGTTTTTT.

This clone came up a few times. The chain couples TRBV5-5 to TRBJ1-3; 8 positions match TRBD1. The V gene end was trimmed by 2 bases and the J gene end by 4 bases; junction bases not matched to a gene: 8. The germline CDR1 and CDR2 sequences are SGHKS and YYEKEE (reference sequence). The CDR3 loop spans 16 amino acids. CDR3 protein: CASSLVLRTGGNTIYF. The CDR3 coding sequence is TGTGCCAGCAGCTTAGTTCTTCGGACAGGGGGAAACACCATATATTTT.

This clone was seen a single time. The V gene is TRBV5-1, the J gene TRBJ1-4; 9 bases are shared with TRBD1. After removal of 4 bases from V and 10 bases from J, the junction contained 8 bases not matched to a gene. This CDR3 is built from 14 residues. The germline V gene encodes CDR1 SGHRS and CDR2 YFSETQ. The CDR3 DNA sequence: TGCGCCAGCAGCGGGGGGGACAGGGACGGAAAACTGTTTTTT. Its translation is CASSGGDRDGKLFF.

V and J are TRBV19 and TRBJ1-2; 7 nucleotides match TRBD1. CDR3 size: 18 residues. In germline, CDR1 is LNHDA, CDR2 SQIVND (reference sequence). V shed 7 bases and J 4 bases; nucleotides not matched to a gene: 21. The CDR3 DNA reads TGTGCCAGTAACCCGGGTTTTCCAGGGGGAGCCTCCACCTATGGCTACACCTTC. The encoded protein is CASNPGFPGGASTYGYTF.

This clone showed up just a few times. The chain has TRBV18 and TRBJ1-4; D gene unclear. Germline V lookup: CDR1 KGHSH, CDR2 LQKENI. V was cut by 4 bases and J by 7 bases, with 16 bases left in between. This CDR3 has 15 amino acids. The DNA for the CDR3 is TGTGCCAGCTCACTCCTCCCCGGGTTGGGTGAAAAACTGTTTTTT. Its translation is CASSLLPGLGEKLFF.

The CDR3 DNA follows: TGTGCCAGCAGCCATACTAACTATGGCTACACCTTC. It encodes CASSHTNYGYTF. V usage is TRBV6-2 or TRBV6-3 and J usage is TRBJ1-2; D ambiguous. The CDR3 totals 12 residues. Trimming cost V 6 bases and J 0 bases, with 5 bases left between them. Germline V lookup: CDR1 MNHEY, CDR2 SVGEGT.

V is TRBV10-3 and J is TRBJ2-5; D may correspond to TRBD1 or TRBD2 (5 bases each). The V gene's germline CDR1 is ENHRY and CDR2 SYGVKD. The CDR3 runs to 13 residues. The V and J ends lost 6 bases and 2 bases respectively, with 10 bases between them. The CDR3 coding sequence is TGTGCCATCAGCGAGGGGCCGCAAGAGACCCAGTACTTC. Translated: CAISEGPQETQYF.

This sequence joins TRBV5-4 and TRBJ2-7; TRBD2 aligns across 11 bases. V lost 5 bases to trimming and J lost 2 bases; unmatched junction nucleotides: 6. In germline, CDR1 is SGHNT, CDR2 YYREEE (reference sequence). There are 15 residues in the CDR3. The CDR3 DNA sequence: TGTGCCAGCAGTCATAGCGGGGGGGCAGCCTACGAGCAGTACTTC. Its translation is CASSHSGGAAYEQYF.

The chain couples TRBV6-5 to TRBJ2-1; 8 nucleotides line up with TRBD1. This CDR3 contains 15 residues. V was pared by 5 bases and J by 2 bases, with 5 bases of the junction left unmatched. The germline V gene has CDR1 MNHEY and CDR2 SVGAGI. In nucleotides, the CDR3 is TGTGCCAGCAGTCCCGGGACAGGAGCCTACAATGAGCAGTTCTTC. This encodes CASSPGTGAYNEQFF.

The CDR3 protein is CASSQDRTGHSPLHF. In nucleotides, the CDR3 is TGCGCCAGCAGCCAAGACAGAACAGGGCATTCACCCCTCCACTTT. The chain uses TRBV4-3 and TRBJ1-6; weak D call: TRBD1 (6 bases). CDR1 is LGHNA and CDR2 is YSLEER in the germline V gene. The length of the CDR3 is 15 residues. The ends were cut back, 0 bases at V and 8 bases at J, with 11 bases in the middle.

This chain uses TRBV19 with TRBJ2-3; D unclear. The V gene lost 1 base and the J gene lost 4 bases, with 3 bases spanning the gap. The CDR3 sequence is 12 residues long. Per the germline V gene, CDR1 is LNHDA and CDR2 is SQIVND (reference sequence). The CDR3 DNA sequence: TGTGCCAGTAGTATAGTATCAGATACGCAGTATTTT. This encodes CASSIVSDTQYF.

This clone has just a few counts. This chain uses TRBV19 with TRBJ1-4, with D unclear. Germline loops: CDR1 LNHDA, CDR2 SQIVND (reference sequence). Trimming removed 5 bases at V and 1 base at J, with 11 bases between. The CDR3 length is 15 residues. The CDR3 here is CASSRGFRTNEKLFF. The CDR3 bases are TGTGCCAGTAGTCGGGGTTTTCGAACTAATGAAAAACTGTTTTTT. The full variable domain, in which reference TRBV19 and TRBJ1-4 provide the parts outside the CDR3, is DGGITQSPKYLFRKEGQNVTLSCEQNLNHDAMYWYRQDPGQGLRLIYYSQIVNDFQKGDIAEGYSVSREKKESFPLTVTSAQKNPTAFYLCASSRGFRTNEKLFFGSGTQLSVL.

J is TRBJ1-5 and V is TRBV28; D not certain. The CDR3 runs 14 residues. The V gene lost 4 bases and the J gene lost 6 bases, with 13 bases spanning the gap. Germline-derived CDR1 and CDR2 are MDHEN and SYDVKM. The CDR3, as DNA: TGTGCCAGCAGTTCTTACATGGTCCCTCAGCCCCAGCATTTT. Protein sequence: CASSSYMVPQPQHF. Combining the CDR3 with reference TRBV28 and TRBJ1-5 gives the whole variable domain DVKVTQSSRYLVKRTGEKVFLECVQDMDHENMFWYRQDPGLGLRLIYFSYDVKMKEKGDIPEGYSVSREKKERFSLILESASTNQTSMYLCASSSYMVPQPQHFGDGTRLSIL.